This T cell receptor (beta chain) was retrieved from a study of blood T cell repertoires in COVID-19 (TCRdb year 2020). In terms of the full investigation: The collaborator samples originated in the United States, Italy and Spain and spanned the acute and convalescent phases of COVID-19. The repertoires were made available in a free public database intended to serve as a resource for research on the immune response to SARS-CoV-2. The dataset comprised deeply sampled blood TCRbeta repertoires from subjects exposed to, actively infected with, or recovered from COVID-19. Samples were obtained from the ongoing ImmuneRACE study (first 160 participants) and from approximately 1,200 subjects provided by 6 global collaborators. A de-identified subject ID, COVID-19 status, age in years and sex were almost always included in the sample metadata. Where available, HLA class I and class II types were obtained from metadata supplied by the sample provider rather than from assay-based typing. The prospective study material was composed of cDNA or gDNA derived from T cells, B-cell-depleted T cells, or PBMCs. The paper's findings and limits, for the study overall: The amount of clinical and demographic metadata varied by source and participant and was provided uncurated.

The CDR3 covers 15 residues, taking in both the cysteine and the phenylalanine. Here the CDR3 DNA is all that survives: 45 bases in frame from base 1. From V the trimming removes 4 bases and from J it removes 2 bases, while the gene matches leave 2 bases of the junction unaccounted for. Looking up the germline V gene yields CDR1 SGHDT and CDR2 YYEEEE. Remarks on this clone: Its antigen has not been determined. Within one base of it there is no much larger clone, and no base qualities were kept.

Whole blood was collected in K2EDTA tubes by collaborating institutions according to the institutions' own protocols. Collaborator samples were shipped for TCRbeta analysis as frozen whole blood, isolated PBMCs, or DNA extracted from either sample type. TCRbeta CDR3 regions were amplified from genomic DNA using the immunoSEQ Assay, a bias-controlled multiplex PCR. The authors' pipeline ran thus. The number of nucleated cells in each sample was estimated from the amplification of reference gene primers within the assay. To quantify the absolute abundance of each unique TCRbeta CDR3 rearrangement, sequence reads were collapsed and filtered. Productive Simpson clonality was computed per sample as the square root of Simpson's diversity index over productive rearrangements. TCRdb mirrors the immuneACCESS table, restricted to in-frame sequences. Some clones are absent from its copies; in checked studies, under half trace to an unresolved V gene, and the reason for the others is unknown. V, J and clone size are taken as reported in that table, and D and trimming were inferred from the DNA itself. The sample table contains about 65,000 clones; only one count was recorded for roughly four fifths of them. The ten largest clones capture just under 15% of the sample.

This sequence uses TRBV5-6 and TRBJ2-1; 11 bases in the junction line up with TRBD2. Sequencing was done on a sample of peripheral blood. This TCR derives from a man at least 80 years old with acute or convalescent COVID-19. Read as DNA, the sequence is TGTGCCAGCAGCGGGGGACTAGCGGCCTACAATGAGCAGTTCTTC. This translates into CASSGGLAAYNEQFF.